These 24 T cell receptor beta chains came from one sample sequenced in a study of cytomegalovirus exposure and HLA in healthy donors. 60 Vbeta and 13 Jbeta primers were used in PCR. Clones were read by immunoSEQ multiplex PCR, and TCRdb kept only the in-frame ones, dropping some. The sample shows 110,000 or so clones, approximately 78% of them seen only once. Sequenced material: PBMCs. The source is a middle-aged man in good health and CMV-seronegative.

The chain has TRBV5-6 and TRBJ2-7, with 7 bases aligning to TRBD2. CDR3 length equals 15 residues. The germline CDR1 and CDR2 sequences are SGHDT and YYEEEE. V gave up 4 bases and J gave up 6 bases; unmatched junction bases: 13. The CDR3 spells CASSLPGTNPGEQYF. The DNA for the CDR3 is TGTGCCAGCAGCCTTCCCGGGACTAACCCGGGCGAGCAGTACTTC.

This chain links TRBV29-1 with TRBJ1-5; a weak D match, TRBD1 (5 bases). The germline V and J ends were trimmed by 7 bases and 7 bases, with 20 bases remaining between them. CDR1 SQVTM and CDR2 ANQGSEA come from the germline V gene. The CDR3 covers 14 residues. CDR3 protein: CSASVGQGSQPQHF. Written as DNA, the CDR3 is TGCAGCGCTTCCGTGGGGCAGGGATCACAGCCCCAGCATTTT.

The chain joins TRBV27 to TRBJ1-5; no definite D call. V dropped 1 base and J dropped 6 bases, with 10 bases sitting between them. The CDR3 has 14 residues. The germline V gene encodes CDR1 MNHEY and CDR2 SMNVEV (reference sequence). In DNA, the CDR3 is TGTGCCAGCAGTTTATTTGACTTGGGTCAGCCCCAGCATTTT. This codes for CASSLFDLGQPQHF.

The chain couples TRBV19 to TRBJ1-1; D perhaps matches TRBD1 (6 bases). CDR3 length: 16 amino acids. CDR1 is LNHDA and CDR2 is SQIVND in the germline V gene (reference sequence). V lost 6 bases to trimming and J lost 0 bases, with 17 bases between them. The CDR3 here is CASRSRTATMNTEAFF. The CDR3 coding sequence is TGTGCCAGTAGATCTAGGACAGCTACTATGAACACTGAAGCTTTCTTT.

This sequence joins TRBV30 and TRBJ2-5; 14 bases agree with TRBD2. The CDR3 is made up of 16 amino acids. The germline CDR1 and CDR2 sequences are GTSNPN and SVGIG (reference sequence). After removal of 2 bases from V and 1 base from J, the junction contained 3 bases not matched to a gene. The CDR3: CAWSRGLAGGQETQYF. The CDR3 DNA follows: TGTGCCTGGAGTCGAGGACTAGCGGGGGGCCAAGAGACCCAGTACTTC. The complete variable domain, with remaining parts taken from reference TRBV30 and TRBJ2-5, reads SQTIHQWPATLVQPVGSPLSLECTVEGTSNPNLYWYRQAAGRGLQLLFYSVGIGQISSEVPQNLSASRPQDRQFILSSKKLLLSDSGFYLCAWSRGLAGGQETQYFGPGTRLLVL.

V and J are TRBV5-1 and TRBJ2-2; 8 nucleotides align to TRBD1. This CDR3 spans 16 amino acids. The J segment lost 7 bases and the V segment lost 4 bases, leaving 12 bases of the junction unmatched. The V gene's germline CDR1 is SGHRS and CDR2 YFSETQ. Written as DNA, the CDR3 is TGCGCCAGCAGCGGGACAACAGGGGGTACTAACGGGGAGCTGTTTTTT. Protein product: CASSGTTGGTNGELFF.

The count of this clone is one. The V and J genes are TRBV30 and TRBJ1-2; D not certain. CDR1 GTSNPN and CDR2 SVGIG come from the germline V gene (reference sequence). V was clipped by 1 base and J by 3 bases, with 15 bases between them. There are 15 residues in the CDR3. CDR3 nucleotide sequence: TGTGCCTGGAGTGCCGGTTGGGGAGTCGACTATGGCTACACCTTC. It codes for CAWSAGWGVDYGYTF.

The rearrangement joins TRBV30 to TRBJ1-4; the match to TRBD1 covers 8 bases. V shed 4 bases, J shed 5 bases, and the junction held 3 bases outside the gene matches. Germline loops: CDR1 GTSNPN, CDR2 SVGIG (reference sequence). The CDR3 loop spans 13 amino acids. The chain's CDR3 is CAWNRGANEKLFF. The CDR3, as DNA: TGTGCCTGGAACAGGGGGGCAAATGAAAAACTGTTTTTT.

The J gene is TRBJ2-3, the V gene TRBV27; 9 positions match TRBD1. Germline CDR1 MNHEY, CDR2 SMNVEV (reference sequence). V was clipped by 0 bases and J by 3 bases; unmatched bases: 1. The CDR3 is 15 residues long. The CDR3 is CASSLSGTGTDTQYF. CDR3 nucleotide sequence: TGTGCCAGCAGTTTATCGGGGACAGGGACAGATACGCAGTATTTT.

This clone was counted a few times. This sequence joins TRBV19 and TRBJ2-1, with 13 bases fitting TRBD2. CDR1 and CDR2 (germline): LNHDA, SQIVND (reference sequence). Germline trimming cut 5 bases from V and 7 bases from J; bases unmatched to any gene: 5. The CDR3 is 15 amino acids. CDR3 amino acids: CASSVTSGRTNEQFF. The CDR3 nucleotides are TGTGCCAGTAGTGTGACTAGCGGGAGGACGAATGAGCAGTTCTTC.

On this clone: One end of the junction fails to match germline, which may point to a read error. J is TRBJ1-5 and V is TRBV12-5; 8 bases match TRBD1. This CDR3 is built from 14 residues. Germline CDR1 reads LGHNT; CDR2 reads FRNRAP. The CDR3 nucleotides read TGTGCTAGTGGCAGACAGGGGAGCACTCAGCCCCAGCATTTT. Encoded protein: CASGRQGSTQPQHF.

The chain has TRBV5-1 and TRBJ2-3, with D possibly matching TRBD2 (7 bases). Trimming shortened V by 2 bases and J by 2 bases, and 15 bases separated the two germline ends. Per germline, CDR1 SGHRS and CDR2 YFSETQ. The CDR3 contains 16 residues. The CDR3, as DNA: TGCGCCAGCAGCTTAGATGAGGGGGGGCCCACAGATACGCAGTATTTT. Translation gives CASSLDEGGPTDTQYF.

This chain connects TRBV19 to TRBJ1-6, with TRBD1 identical over 10 bases. This CDR3 is built from 14 residues. Unmatched junction bases numbered 5, after V lost 6 bases and J lost 9 bases. Per the germline V gene, CDR1 is LNHDA and CDR2 is SQIVND (reference sequence). In nucleotides, the CDR3 is TGTGCCAGTAGCGCCGGGACAGGGGCTTCACCCCTCCACTTT. Protein: CASSAGTGASPLHF.

This clone was detected only a few times. The chain recombines TRBV29-1 with TRBJ1-1, with unresolved D. Looked up from germline, CDR1 is SQVTM and CDR2 is ANQGSEA. CDR3 size: 15 residues. The V end lost 0 bases, the J end lost 0 bases, and 11 bases lay between the germline ends. CDR3 bases: TGCAGCGTTGAAGACCTTGCGGCATTGAACACTGAAGCTTTCTTT. Encoded protein: CSVEDLAALNTEAFF.

This chain connects TRBV7-8 to TRBJ1-1, with TRBD1 as a possible D gene (5 bases). Trimming removed 3 bases at V and 4 bases at J, with 12 bases between. From germline, CDR1 is SGHVS and CDR2 FQNEAQ. This CDR3 contains 14 residues. The chain's CDR3 is CASSFGGKGTEAFF. CDR3 DNA sequence: TGTGCCAGCAGCTTCGGGGGGAAGGGCACTGAAGCTTTCTTT.

Comments on this clone: Other DNA sequences in the same sample also yield this CDR3. The chain has TRBV5-1 and TRBJ2-7; TRBD1 matches 9 bases. J was trimmed by 2 bases and V by 4 bases; bases with no gene match: 4. CDR1 and CDR2 (germline): SGHRS, YFSETQ. CDR3 size: 14 residues. In DNA, the CDR3 is TGCGCCAGCAGCACGGGACAGGGAGCCTACGAGCAGTACTTC. Its protein product is CASSTGQGAYEQYF. Full variable domain (remainder filled in from reference TRBV5-1 and TRBJ2-7): KAGVTQTPRYLIKTRGQQVTLSCSPISGHRSVSWYQQTPGQGLQFLFEYFSETQRNKGNFPGRFSGRQFSNSRSEMNVSTLELGDSALYLCASSTGQGAYEQYFGPGTRLTVT.

The chain employs TRBV30 and TRBJ1-1; D perhaps matches TRBD1 (6 bases). This CDR3 region has 11 residues. Germline loops: CDR1 GTSNPN, CDR2 SVGIG (reference sequence). V lost 7 bases, J lost 5 bases, and 11 bases lay in between. CDR3: CASDTGTEAFF. The DNA for the CDR3 is TGTGCCTCAGATACAGGGACTGAAGCTTTCTTT.

This clone was seen a few times. The CDR3 coding sequence is TGTGCCAGCAGCTTTAACGGACAGGGAATCGGGGAGCTGTTTTTT. It codes for CASSFNGQGIGELFF. The chain combines TRBV7-2 with TRBJ2-2, with 8 bases that match TRBD1. The germline CDR1 and CDR2 sequences are SGHTA and FQGNSA. CDR3 length: 15 residues. With V trimmed by 3 bases and J by 7 bases, 7 bases remained unmatched.

Written as DNA, the CDR3 is TGCGCCAGCAGCACAGGACAGCCTGGGGCTGAGCAGTTCTTC. Protein product: CASSTGQPGAEQFF. The rearrangement uses TRBV5-1 and TRBJ2-1, with D tentatively TRBD1 (6 bases). CDR1 and CDR2 from the germline V gene are SGHRS and YFSETQ. The CDR3 contains 14 residues. With 4 bases removed from V and 9 bases from J, the gap between germline ends came to 17 bases.

Concerning this clone itself: The junction does not match germline at one end; this may be a read error. The chain links TRBV7-7 to TRBJ2-5; TRBD1 matches at 12 bases. Germline CDR1 is SSHAT and CDR2 is FNYEAQ (reference sequence). The CDR3 has 16 residues. CDR3 in amino acids: CASSLVGQGARETQYF. DNA for the CDR3: TGTGCTAGCAGCTTGGTGGGACAGGGGGCGCGGGAGACCCAGTACTTC.

This chain connects TRBV6-5 to TRBJ2-5; 13 bases are a match to TRBD2. V was clipped by 6 bases and J by 7 bases; unmatched bases: 5. The CDR3 sequence is 14 residues long. Per the germline V gene, CDR1 is MNHEY and CDR2 is SVGAGI. CDR3 in amino acids: CASSTSGGAVTQYF. CDR3 nucleotides: TGTGCCAGCAGCACTAGCGGGGGGGCCGTGACCCAGTACTTC.

This clone was detected only once. The J gene is TRBJ2-2, the V gene TRBV9, with D maybe TRBD2 (7 bases). CDR1 SGDLS and CDR2 YYNGEE come from the germline V gene. V was cut by 0 bases and J by 5 bases, with 11 bases left in between. CDR3 length: 15 residues. The CDR3 DNA sequence: TGTGCCAGCAGCGTAGTGGGAGGGGGAACCGGGGAGCTGTTTTTT. It encodes CASSVVGGGTGELFF.

The V gene is TRBV29-1, the J gene TRBJ2-7, with D possibly TRBD2 on 6 matching bases. This CDR3 spans 13 amino acids. From germline, CDR1 is SQVTM and CDR2 ANQGSEA. Trimming removed 4 bases at V and 9 bases at J, with 19 bases between. In nucleotides, the CDR3 is TGCAGCGTTGGGAGGGACTTAGAATCCCGGCAGTACTTC. This encodes CSVGRDLESRQYF.

The chain combines TRBV29-1 with TRBJ2-2, with TRBD1 matching over 12 bases. Per germline, CDR1 SQVTM and CDR2 ANQGSEA. V lost 4 bases to trimming and J lost 3 bases; unmatched junction nucleotides: 21. The CDR3 consists of 21 residues. Here the CDR3 reads CSVGGQGAASGSHRYTGELFF. DNA of the CDR3: TGCAGCGTTGGGGGACAGGGGGCGGCTAGCGGGAGTCATAGGTACACCGGGGAGCTGTTTTTT.